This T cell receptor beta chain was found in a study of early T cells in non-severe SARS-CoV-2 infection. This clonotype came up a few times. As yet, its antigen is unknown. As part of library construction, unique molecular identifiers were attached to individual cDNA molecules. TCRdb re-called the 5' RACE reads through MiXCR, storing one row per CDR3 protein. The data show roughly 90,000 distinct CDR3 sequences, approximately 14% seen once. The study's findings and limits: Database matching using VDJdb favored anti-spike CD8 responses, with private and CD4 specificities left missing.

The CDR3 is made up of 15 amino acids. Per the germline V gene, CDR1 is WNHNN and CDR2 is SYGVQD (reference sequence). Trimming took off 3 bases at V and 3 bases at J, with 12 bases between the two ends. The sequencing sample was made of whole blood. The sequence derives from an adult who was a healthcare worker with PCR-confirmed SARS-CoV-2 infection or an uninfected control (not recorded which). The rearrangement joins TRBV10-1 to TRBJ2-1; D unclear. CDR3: CASSDGQVIYNEQFF. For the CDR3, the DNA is TGCGCCAGCAGTGATGGGCAGGTAATCTACAATGAGCAGTTCTTC.